A single T cell receptor beta chain is shown here with its context. Antigen: not known. These data are taken from a study of T-cell reconstitution after alpha-beta-depleted transplantation in children. General observations from the study: Alpha-beta T cells present about two months after transplant were reported to originate from several hundred expanded graft clones. From surviving recipient T cells and thymic progenitors came the high day-60 TCRbeta diversity observed in some patients. T-cell numbers and diversity one year post-transplant derived largely from freshly generated T cells.

Molecular barcoding with unique molecular identifiers was used for the TCRbeta library. One entry per CDR3 protein results from TCRdb running MiXCR on the PCR reads. The repertoire has 800,000 to 1,000,000 distinct CDR3 sequences, roughly 29% of them found once; the top ten carry over 25%. Trimming took 5 bases from V and 1 from J, leaving 13 bases between them. Germline V gives CDR1 SGHRS, CDR2 YFSETQ. The CDR3 totals 14 residues. The receptor was isolated from a boy under three years old who had a stem cell transplant for SCID, so the T cells may come from the graft donor. This sample comprised PBMCs, mostly from graft donor cells, obtained 360 days after TCRalphabeta/CD19-depleted stem cell transplant. This chain uses TRBV5-1 with TRBJ2-7; tentatively, D is TRBD1 (6 bases). The CDR3 here is CASRRGIPSYEQYF. CDR3 coding DNA: TGCGCCAGCAGGAGGGGGATTCCTTCCTACGAGCAGTACTTC. The full variable domain, completed using reference TRBV5-1 and TRBJ2-7, is KAGVTQTPRYLIKTRGQQVTLSCSPISGHRSVSWYQQTPGQGLQFLFEYFSETQRNKGNFPGRFSGRQFSNSRSEMNVSTLELGDSALYLCASRRGIPSYEQYFGPGTRLTVT.